The rows below give T cell receptor beta chains drawn from one sample of a study of CD8 T cells in Susac syndrome. Each CDR3 protein is one row after TCRdb ran MiXCR on the immunoSEQ multiplex PCR reads. The sample has about 290,000 distinct CDR3 sequences, 70% to 90% seen once. Material for sequencing was CD8+ T cells from PBMCs. The receptor source for this set is a human donor with multiple sclerosis. Each CDR3 is given with its conserved first and last residue. The order of the fields is D gene, V gene, clone size, J gene, CDR3 DNA, CDR3 protein. D genes are given only for firm matches. Size is stated for part of the rows, as once, few or many counts, or as a class when the clone is expanded.

TRBD2	TRBV19	NA	TRBJ2-2	TGTGCCAGTAATTCCGGACTAGTCGGCACCGGGGAGCTGTTTTTT	CASNSGLVGTGELFF
NA	TRBV6-2/TRBV6-3	few	TRBJ2-7	TGTGCCAGCAGCTCTTCGGAACTAGGTCGGGCGTTCGAGCAGTACTTC	CASSSSELGRAFEQYF
TRBD1	TRBV5-1	NA	TRBJ2-3	TGCGCCAGCAGCTTGAATCCGGCGACAGGGAGCACAGATACGCAGTATTTT	CASSLNPATGSTDTQYF
NA	TRBV28	NA	TRBJ1-1	TGTGCCAGCAGTTTACATGGTGGGAACACTGAAGCTTTCTTT	CASSLHGGNTEAFF
TRBD2	TRBV4-3	NA	TRBJ2-3	TGCGCCAGCAGCCAAGATGGGGTGGCGGGAGGCACAGATACGCAGTATTTT	CASSQDGVAGGTDTQYF
NA	TRBV11-3	NA	TRBJ2-7	TGTGCCAGCAGCCAGGGGGGTGGCCTGGCGAGAAACGAGCAGTACTTC	CASSQGGGLARNEQYF
TRBD1	TRBV6-2/TRBV6-3	NA	TRBJ1-1	TGTGCCAGCAGTTACTCGGGACAGGGAAGAACTGAAGCTTTCTTT	CASSYSGQGRTEAFF
NA	TRBV18	NA	TRBJ2-7	TGTGCCAGCTCACCACCGGGGGGAAACGAGCAGTACTTC	CASSPPGGNEQYF
NA	TRBV9	NA	TRBJ2-5	TGTGCCAGCAGCGTAGCCGGGAGCCAAAGGGAGACCCAGTACTTC	CASSVAGSQRETQYF
TRBD2	TRBV5-1	few	TRBJ2-3	TGCGCCAGCAGCTGGTCTCCCGGGACTATCCCAGATACGCAGTATTTT	CASSWSPGTIPDTQYF
TRBD1	TRBV6-5	once	TRBJ1-4	TGTGCCAGCAGCCCTGGACAGGGAAAAGAAAAACTGTTTTTT	CASSPGQGKEKLFF
NA	TRBV19	NA	TRBJ1-5	TGTGCCAGTAGTATAGATCTATGGCGGGCCCATCAGCCCCAGCATTTT	CASSIDLWRAHQPQHF
TRBD1	TRBV27	NA	TRBJ2-7	TGTGCCAGCAAGGGACAGTTTGACGAGCAGTACTTC	CASKGQFDEQYF
NA	TRBV27	NA	TRBJ2-7	TGTGCCAGCACCCCCTTTCAGGGAGCCTACGAGCAGTACTTC	CASTPFQGAYEQYF
NA	TRBV28	NA	TRBJ2-7	TGTGCCAGCATGCCGGTAGCGAGCTCCTACGAGCAGTACTTC	CASMPVASSYEQYF
NA	TRBV19	NA	TRBJ2-2	TGTGCCAGTACCAATGGAAAGCCACCCACTAAGAACACCGGGGAGCTGTTTTTT	CASTNGKPPTKNTGELFF
NA	TRBV2	NA	TRBJ2-7	TGTGCCAGCAGATGGAAGTGGGACACCGCCGGCGAGCAGTACTTC	CASRWKWDTAGEQYF
NA	TRBV27	NA	TRBJ1-1	TGTGCCAGCAGTTTTGGGGGGGCGAACACTGAAGCTTTCTTT	CASSFGGANTEAFF
NA	TRBV18	NA	TRBJ2-1	TGTGCCAGCTCACCCTCCTTCTCTATCAGCAATGAGCAGTTCTTC	CASSPSFSISNEQFF
TRBD1	TRBV6-2/TRBV6-3	NA	TRBJ2-7	TGTGCCAGCAGTCCAGGGACAGGGAGGAACGAGCAGTACTTC	CASSPGTGRNEQYF
TRBD1	TRBV19	few	TRBJ2-3	TGTGCCAGTAGTCCCCGGGACAGCTTCACAGATACGCAGTATTTT	CASSPRDSFTDTQYF
TRBD2	TRBV20-1	NA	TRBJ2-7	TGCAGTGTTTTAGGCTTAGCGGGGTCTACCTACGAGCAGTACTTC	CSVLGLAGSTYEQYF
NA	TRBV4-3	NA	TRBJ1-1	TGCGCCAGCAGCCAAGACACAGGTAACACTGAAGCTTTCTTT	CASSQDTGNTEAFF
NA	TRBV20-1	NA	TRBJ2-1	TGCAGCCCCTGCCGGGAGAACAATGAGCAGTTCTTC	CSPCRENNEQFF
NA	TRBV13	NA	TRBJ1-2	TGTGCCAGCAGCCCACGAAGCGCTGGCTACACCTTC	CASSPRSAGYTF
TRBD2	TRBV7-2	NA	TRBJ2-1	TGTGCCAGCAGCTCCCGGGAGGGACAATACAATGAGCAGTTCTTC	CASSSREGQYNEQFF
TRBD1	TRBV7-6	NA	TRBJ1-1	TGTGCCAGCAGCTTACAGTCGTCAGGGGGAACTGAAGCTTTCTTT	CASSLQSSGGTEAFF
NA	TRBV4-3	NA	TRBJ2-1	TGCGCCAGCAGCCAAGATATGCGTGGGACTCTGGGGGATGAGCAGTTCTTC	CASSQDMRGTLGDEQFF
TRBD2	TRBV7-9	NA	TRBJ2-1	TGTGCCAGCAGCCATCGGTGGACCACTAGCGGGAGCTACAATGAGCAGTTCTTC	CASSHRWTTSGSYNEQFF
TRBD2	TRBV7-2	NA	TRBJ2-5	TGTGCCAGCAGCCCCGGGACTAGCGGGGGGAGGACCCAGTACTTC	CASSPGTSGGRTQYF
NA	TRBV7-2	NA	TRBJ2-3	TGTGCCAGCAGCGCGGAACGCACAGATACGCAGTATTTT	CASSAERTDTQYF